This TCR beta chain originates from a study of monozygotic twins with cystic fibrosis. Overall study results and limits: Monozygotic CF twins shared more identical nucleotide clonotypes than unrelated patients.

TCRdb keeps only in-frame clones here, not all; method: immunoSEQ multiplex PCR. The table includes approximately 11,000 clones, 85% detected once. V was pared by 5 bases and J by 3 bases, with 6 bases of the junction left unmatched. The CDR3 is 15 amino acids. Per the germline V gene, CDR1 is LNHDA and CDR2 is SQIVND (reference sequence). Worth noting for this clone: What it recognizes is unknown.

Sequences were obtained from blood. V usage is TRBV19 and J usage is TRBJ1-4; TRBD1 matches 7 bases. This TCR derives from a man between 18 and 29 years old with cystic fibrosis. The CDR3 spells CASSDGTDSNEKLFF. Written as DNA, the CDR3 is TGTGCCAGTAGTGACGGGACAGATTCTAATGAAAAACTGTTTTTT.